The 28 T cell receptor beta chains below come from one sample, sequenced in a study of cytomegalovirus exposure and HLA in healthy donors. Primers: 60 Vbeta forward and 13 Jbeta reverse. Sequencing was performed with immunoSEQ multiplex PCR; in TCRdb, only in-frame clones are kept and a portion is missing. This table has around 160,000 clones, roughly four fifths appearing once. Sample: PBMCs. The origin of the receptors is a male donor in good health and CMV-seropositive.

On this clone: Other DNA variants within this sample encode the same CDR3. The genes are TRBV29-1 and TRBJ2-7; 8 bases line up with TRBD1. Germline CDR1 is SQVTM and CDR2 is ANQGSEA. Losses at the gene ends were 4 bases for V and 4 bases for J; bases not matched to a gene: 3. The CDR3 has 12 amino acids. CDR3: CSVGTGTYEQYF. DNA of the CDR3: TGCAGCGTTGGGACAGGGACGTACGAGCAGTACTTC.

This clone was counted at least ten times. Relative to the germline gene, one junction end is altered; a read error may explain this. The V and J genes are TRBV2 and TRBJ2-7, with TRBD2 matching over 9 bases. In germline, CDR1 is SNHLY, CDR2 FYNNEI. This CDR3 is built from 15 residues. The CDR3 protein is CASSEEGATSGFRNF. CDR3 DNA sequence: TGTGCCAGCAGTGAAGAGGGGGCGACTAGCGGCTTCCGAAACTTC. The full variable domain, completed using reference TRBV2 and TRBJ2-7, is EPEVTQTPSHQVTQMGQEVILRCVPISNHLYFYWYRQILGQKVEFLVSFYNNEISEKSEIFDDQFSVERPDGSNFTLKIRSTKLEDSAMYFCASSEEGATSGFRNFGPGTRLTVT.

As DNA, the CDR3 is TGTGCCAGCAGCCCCGGGAGTAAGAAGGATACGCAGTATTTT. Translated, it gives CASSPGSKKDTQYF. The chain uses TRBV7-9 and TRBJ2-3; perhaps TRBD2 as D (6 bases). The CDR3 is made up of 14 amino acids. Between the trimmed V and J ends, which lost 5 bases and 6 bases, there was a span of 15 bases. The germline V gene has CDR1 SEHNR and CDR2 FQNEAQ (reference sequence).

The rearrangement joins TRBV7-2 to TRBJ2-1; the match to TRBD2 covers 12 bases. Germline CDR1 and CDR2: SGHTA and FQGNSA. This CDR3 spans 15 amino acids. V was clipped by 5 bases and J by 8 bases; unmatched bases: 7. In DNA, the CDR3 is TGTGCCAGCAGCATGACTAGCGGGAGCTCCGATGAGCAGTTCTTC. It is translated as CASSMTSGSSDEQFF.

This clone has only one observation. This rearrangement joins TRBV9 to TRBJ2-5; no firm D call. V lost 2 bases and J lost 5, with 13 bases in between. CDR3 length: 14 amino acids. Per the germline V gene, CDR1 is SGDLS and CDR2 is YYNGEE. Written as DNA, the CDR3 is TGTGCCAGCAGCGTTGGTCCCGAGGTGGAGACCCAGTACTTC. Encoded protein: CASSVGPEVETQYF.

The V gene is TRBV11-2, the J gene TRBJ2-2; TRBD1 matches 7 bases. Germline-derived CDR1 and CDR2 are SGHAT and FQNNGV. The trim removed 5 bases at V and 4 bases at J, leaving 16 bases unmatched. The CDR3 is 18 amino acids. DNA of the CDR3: TGTGCCAGCAGCGTAAAGCCGGGACAGAGTCTCTTCACCGGGGAGCTGTTTTTT. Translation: CASSVKPGQSLFTGELFF.

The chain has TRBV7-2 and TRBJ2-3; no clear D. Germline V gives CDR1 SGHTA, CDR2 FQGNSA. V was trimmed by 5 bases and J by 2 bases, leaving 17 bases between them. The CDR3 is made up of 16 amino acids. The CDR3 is CASSPRSTVVTDTQYF. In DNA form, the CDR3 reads TGTGCCAGCAGCCCCCGGTCCACGGTTGTCACAGATACGCAGTATTTT.

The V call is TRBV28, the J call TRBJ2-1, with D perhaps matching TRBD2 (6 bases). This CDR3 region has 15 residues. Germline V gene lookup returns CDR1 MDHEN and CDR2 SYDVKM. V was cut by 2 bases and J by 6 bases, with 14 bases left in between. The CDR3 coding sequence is TGTGCCAGCAGTTTAGAGACGGGAGTAATCAATGAGCAGTTCTTC. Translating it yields CASSLETGVINEQFF. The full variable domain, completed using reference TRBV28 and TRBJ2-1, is DVKVTQSSRYLVKRTGEKVFLECVQDMDHENMFWYRQDPGLGLRLIYFSYDVKMKEKGDIPEGYSVSREKKERFSLILESASTNQTSMYLCASSLETGVINEQFFGPGTRLTVL.

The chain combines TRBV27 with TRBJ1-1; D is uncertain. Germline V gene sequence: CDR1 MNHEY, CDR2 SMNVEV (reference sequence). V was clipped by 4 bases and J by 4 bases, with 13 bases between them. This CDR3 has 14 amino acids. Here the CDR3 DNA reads TGTGCCAGCAGTTCCCTGGGCTCGGTCACTGAAGCTTTCTTT. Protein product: CASSSLGSVTEAFF.

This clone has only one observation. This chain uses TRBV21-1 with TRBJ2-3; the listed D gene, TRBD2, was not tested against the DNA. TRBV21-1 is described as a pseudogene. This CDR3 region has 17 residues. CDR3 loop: CASSTRNSSGSTDTQYF. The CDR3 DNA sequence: TGTGCCAGCAGCACCCGAAACTCTAGCGGGAGCACAGATACGCAGTATTTT.

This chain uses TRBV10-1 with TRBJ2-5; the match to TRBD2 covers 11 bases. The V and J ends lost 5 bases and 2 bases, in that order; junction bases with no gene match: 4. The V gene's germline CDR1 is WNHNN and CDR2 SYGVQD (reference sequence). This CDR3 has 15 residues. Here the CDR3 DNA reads TGCGCCAGCAGTACTCGACTAGCGGGACAAGAGACCCAGTACTTC. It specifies CASSTRLAGQETQYF.

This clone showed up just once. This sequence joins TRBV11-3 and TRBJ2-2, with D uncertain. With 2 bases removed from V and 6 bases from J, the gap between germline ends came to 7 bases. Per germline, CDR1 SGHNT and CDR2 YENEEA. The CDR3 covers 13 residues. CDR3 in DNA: TGTGCCAGCAGCTTAAGAGATGCCGGGGAGCTGTTTTTT. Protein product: CASSLRDAGELFF.

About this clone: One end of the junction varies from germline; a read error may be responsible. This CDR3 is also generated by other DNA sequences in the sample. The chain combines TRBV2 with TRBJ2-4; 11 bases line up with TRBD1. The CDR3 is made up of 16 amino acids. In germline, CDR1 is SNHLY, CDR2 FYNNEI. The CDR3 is CASSEGTGGRLNIQYF. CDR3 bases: TGCGCCAGCAGTGAAGGGACAGGGGGTCGTTTAAACATTCAGTACTTC.

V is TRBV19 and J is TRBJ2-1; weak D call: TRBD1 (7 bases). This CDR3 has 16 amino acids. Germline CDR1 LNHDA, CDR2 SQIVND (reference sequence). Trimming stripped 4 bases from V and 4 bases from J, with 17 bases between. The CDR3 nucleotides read TGTGCCAGTAGTACCGCGGGACAGACGATATACAATGAGCAGTTCTTC. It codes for CASSTAGQTIYNEQFF. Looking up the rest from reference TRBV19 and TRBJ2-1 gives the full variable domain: DGGITQSPKYLFRKEGQNVTLSCEQNLNHDAMYWYRQDPGQGLRLIYYSQIVNDFQKGDIAEGYSVSREKKESFPLTVTSAQKNPTAFYLCASSTAGQTIYNEQFFGPGTRLTVL.

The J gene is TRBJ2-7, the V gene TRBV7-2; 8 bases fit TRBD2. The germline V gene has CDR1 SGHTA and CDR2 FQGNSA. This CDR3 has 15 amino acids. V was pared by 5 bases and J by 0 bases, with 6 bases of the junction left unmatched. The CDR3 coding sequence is TGTGCCAGCAGCCCCAGAAGCGGGAGCTCCTACGAGCAGTACTTC. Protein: CASSPRSGSSYEQYF. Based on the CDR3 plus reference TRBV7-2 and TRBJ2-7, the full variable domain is GAGVSQSPSNKVTEKGKDVELRCDPISGHTALYWYRQSLGQGLEFLIYFQGNSAPDKSGLPSDRFSAERTGGSVSTLTIQRTQQEDSAVYLCASSPRSGSSYEQYFGPGTRLTVT.

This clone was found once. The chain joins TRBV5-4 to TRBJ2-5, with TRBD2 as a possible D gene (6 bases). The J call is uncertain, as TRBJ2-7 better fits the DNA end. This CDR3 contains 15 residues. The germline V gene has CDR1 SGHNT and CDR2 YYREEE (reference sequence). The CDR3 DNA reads TGTGCCAGCAGCTTGGTCGGGGGTCGTTCCTACGAGCAGTACTTC. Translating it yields CASSLVGGRSYEQYF.

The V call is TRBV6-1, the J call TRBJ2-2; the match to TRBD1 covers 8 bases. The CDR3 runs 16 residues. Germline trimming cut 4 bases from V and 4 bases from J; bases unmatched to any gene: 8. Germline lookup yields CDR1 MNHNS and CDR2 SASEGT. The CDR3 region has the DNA TGTGCCAGCAGTGCTTTGACAGGGGCCGGCACCGGGGAGCTGTTTTTT. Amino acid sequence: CASSALTGAGTGELFF.

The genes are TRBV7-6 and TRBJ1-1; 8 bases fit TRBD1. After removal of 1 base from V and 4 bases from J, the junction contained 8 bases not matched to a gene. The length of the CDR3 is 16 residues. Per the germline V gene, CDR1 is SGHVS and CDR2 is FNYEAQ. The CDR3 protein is CASSLDGQGRSTEAFF. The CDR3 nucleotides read TGTGCCAGCAGCTTAGATGGACAGGGAAGGAGCACTGAAGCTTTCTTT.

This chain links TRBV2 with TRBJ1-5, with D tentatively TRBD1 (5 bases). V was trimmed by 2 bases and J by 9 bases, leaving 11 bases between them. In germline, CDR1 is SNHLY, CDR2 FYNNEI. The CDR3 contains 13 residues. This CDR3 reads CASSERGSWPQHF. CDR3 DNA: TGTGCCAGCAGTGAAAGGGGTAGCTGGCCCCAGCATTTT. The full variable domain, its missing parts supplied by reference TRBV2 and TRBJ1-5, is EPEVTQTPSHQVTQMGQEVILRCVPISNHLYFYWYRQILGQKVEFLVSFYNNEISEKSEIFDDQFSVERPDGSNFTLKIRSTKLEDSAMYFCASSERGSWPQHFGDGTRLSIL.

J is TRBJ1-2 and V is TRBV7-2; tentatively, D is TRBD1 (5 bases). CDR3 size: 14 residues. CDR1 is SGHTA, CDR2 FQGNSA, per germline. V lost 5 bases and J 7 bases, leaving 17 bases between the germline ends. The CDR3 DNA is TGTGCCAGCAGCCCTCGACAGTCCTTTTCTGGCTACACCTTC. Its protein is CASSPRQSFSGYTF.

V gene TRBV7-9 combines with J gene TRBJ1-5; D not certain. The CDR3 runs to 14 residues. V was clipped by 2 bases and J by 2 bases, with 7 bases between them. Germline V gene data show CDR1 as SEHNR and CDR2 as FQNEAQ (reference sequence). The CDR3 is CASSLSQGNQPQHF. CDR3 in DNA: TGTGCCAGCAGCTTAAGTCAGGGCAATCAGCCCCAGCATTTT. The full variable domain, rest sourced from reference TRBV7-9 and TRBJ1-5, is DTGVSQNPRHKITKRGQNVTFRCDPISEHNRLYWYRQTLGQGPEFLTYFQNEAQLEKSRLLSDRFSAERPKGSFSTLEIQRTEQGDSAMYLCASSLSQGNQPQHFGDGTRLSIL.

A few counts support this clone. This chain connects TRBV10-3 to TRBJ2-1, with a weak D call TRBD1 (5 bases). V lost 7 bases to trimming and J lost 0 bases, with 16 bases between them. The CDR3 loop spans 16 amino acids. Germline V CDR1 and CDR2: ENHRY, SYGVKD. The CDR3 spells CAIMAQTGSSYNEQFF. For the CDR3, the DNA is TGTGCCATCATGGCCCAAACAGGAAGCTCCTACAATGAGCAGTTCTTC.

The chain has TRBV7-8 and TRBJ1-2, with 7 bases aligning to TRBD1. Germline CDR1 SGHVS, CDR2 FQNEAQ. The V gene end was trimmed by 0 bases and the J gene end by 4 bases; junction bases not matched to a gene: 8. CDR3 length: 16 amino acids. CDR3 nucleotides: TGTGCCAGCAGCTTAGCGCCGGGACAGAGCATCTATGGCTACACCTTC. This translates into CASSLAPGQSIYGYTF.

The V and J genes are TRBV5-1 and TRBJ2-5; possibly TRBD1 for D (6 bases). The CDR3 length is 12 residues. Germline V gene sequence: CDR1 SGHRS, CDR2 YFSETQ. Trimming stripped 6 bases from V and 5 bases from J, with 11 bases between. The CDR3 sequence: CASNRVGETQYF. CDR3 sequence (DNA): TGCGCCAGCAACAGGGTCGGGGAGACCCAGTACTTC.

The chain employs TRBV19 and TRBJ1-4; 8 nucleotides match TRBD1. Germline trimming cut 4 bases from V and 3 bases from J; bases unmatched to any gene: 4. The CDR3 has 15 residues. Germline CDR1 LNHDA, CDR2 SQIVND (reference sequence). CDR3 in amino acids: CASSNQGASNEKLFF. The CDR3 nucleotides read TGTGCCAGTAGTAACCAGGGGGCGTCTAATGAAAAACTGTTTTTT.

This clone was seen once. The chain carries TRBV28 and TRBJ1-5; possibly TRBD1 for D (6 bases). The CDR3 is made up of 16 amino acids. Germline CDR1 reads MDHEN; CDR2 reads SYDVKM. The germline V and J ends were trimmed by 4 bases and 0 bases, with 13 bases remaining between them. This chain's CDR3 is CASSSHTGNSNQPQHF. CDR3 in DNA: TGTGCCAGCAGTTCACATACAGGGAATAGCAATCAGCCCCAGCATTTT.

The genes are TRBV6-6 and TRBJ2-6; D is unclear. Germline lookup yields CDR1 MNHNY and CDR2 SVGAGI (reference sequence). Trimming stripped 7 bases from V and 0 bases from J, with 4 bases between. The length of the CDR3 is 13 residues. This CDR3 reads CASINSGANVLTF. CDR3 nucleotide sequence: TGTGCCAGCATAAACTCTGGGGCCAACGTCCTGACTTTC.

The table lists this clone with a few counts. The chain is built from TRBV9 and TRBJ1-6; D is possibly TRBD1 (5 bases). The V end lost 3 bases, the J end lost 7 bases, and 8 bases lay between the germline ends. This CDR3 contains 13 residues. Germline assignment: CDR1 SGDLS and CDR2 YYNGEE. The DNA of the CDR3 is TGTGCCAGCAGCGACAGGCCAAATTCACCCCTCCACTTT. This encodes CASSDRPNSPLHF.